Below, one T cell receptor (beta chain) is given with its context. Its antigen is undetermined. This sample is drawn from a study of PD-1 blockade in classical Hodgkin lymphoma. Study context: The patients were dosed with nivolumab 3 mg/kg, infused intravenously every 2 weeks.

The length of the CDR3 is 14 residues. Germline V lookup: CDR1 SGHVS, CDR2 FNYEAQ. Germline trimming cut 1 base from V and 2 bases from J; bases unmatched to any gene: 2. The sample's time point: cycle 4 day 1 (C4D1), after 6 weeks of nivolumab. Each patient experienced a relapse that followed autologous stem cell transplantation, and brentuximab vedotin exposure varied. Libraries were prepared by immunoSEQ multiplex PCR; TCRdb keeps only in-frame clonotypes and omits some of them. Found here are 100,000 or so clones, around nine tenths of them singletons; the top ten hold over 15%. Study results and limitations: Newly diagnosed patients and complete responders had comparable diversity at baseline. Healthy donors reportedly exceeded newly diagnosed patients in baseline TCR diversity. Unlike CD8+ TCR diversity, which did not rise significantly by C4D1, CD4+ TCR diversity did.

The chain links TRBV7-6 to TRBJ2-7; the match to TRBD2 covers 7 bases. The sample in question was peripheral blood mononuclear cells (PBMCs), obtained before the fourth cycle of nivolumab. The clonotype was recovered from a human donor with classical Hodgkin lymphoma. CDR3 residues: CASSLGEGTYEQYF. CDR3 nucleotides: TGTGCCAGCAGCTTAGGGGAGGGAACCTACGAGCAGTACTTC.